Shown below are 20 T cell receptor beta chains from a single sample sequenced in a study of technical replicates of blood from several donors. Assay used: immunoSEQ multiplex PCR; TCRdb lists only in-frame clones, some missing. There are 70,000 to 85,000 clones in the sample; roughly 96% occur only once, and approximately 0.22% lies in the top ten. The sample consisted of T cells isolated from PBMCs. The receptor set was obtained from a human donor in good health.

CDR3 protein: CASSVGEGAGGELFF. CDR3 DNA: TGTGCCAGCAGCGTAGGAGAGGGGGCTGGTGGGGAGCTGTTTTTT. V is TRBV9 and J is TRBJ2-2, with 7 positions matching TRBD1. Germline V gene sequence: CDR1 SGDLS, CDR2 YYNGEE. This CDR3 contains 15 residues. J gave up 8 bases and V 0 bases, and 7 bases lay outside the gene matches.

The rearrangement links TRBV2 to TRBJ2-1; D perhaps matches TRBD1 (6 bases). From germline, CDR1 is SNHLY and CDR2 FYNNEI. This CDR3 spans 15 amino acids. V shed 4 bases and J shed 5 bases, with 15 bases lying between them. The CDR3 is CASSGWGTPDNEQFF. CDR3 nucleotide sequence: TGTGCCAGCAGTGGATGGGGGACACCTGACAATGAGCAGTTCTTC.

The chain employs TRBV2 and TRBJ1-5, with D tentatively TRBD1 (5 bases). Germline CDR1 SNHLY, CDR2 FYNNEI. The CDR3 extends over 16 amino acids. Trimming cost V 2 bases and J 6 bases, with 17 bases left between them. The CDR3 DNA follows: TGTGCCAGCAGTGAACTAGGGGTGGAAGCTTCTCAGCCCCAGCATTTT. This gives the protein CASSELGVEASQPQHF.

The CDR3 DNA reads TGTGCCAGCAGTGCCGGGACATGGAGCACAGATACGCAGTATTTT. It codes for CASSAGTWSTDTQYF. This chain uses TRBV2 with TRBJ2-3; possible D gene TRBD1, 6 bases. V was pared by 4 bases and J by 0 bases, with 11 bases between. Looked up from germline, CDR1 is SNHLY and CDR2 is FYNNEI. The CDR3 consists of 15 residues. The whole variable domain, remainder taken from reference TRBV2 and TRBJ2-3, is EPEVTQTPSHQVTQMGQEVILRCVPISNHLYFYWYRQILGQKVEFLVSFYNNEISEKSEIFDDQFSVERPDGSNFTLKIRSTKLEDSAMYFCASSAGTWSTDTQYFGPGTRLTVL.

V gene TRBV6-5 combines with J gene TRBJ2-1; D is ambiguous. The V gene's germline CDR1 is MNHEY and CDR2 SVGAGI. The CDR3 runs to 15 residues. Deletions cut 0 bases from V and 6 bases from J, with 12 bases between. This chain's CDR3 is CASSYSREVVNEQFF. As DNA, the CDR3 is TGTGCCAGCAGTTACTCAAGAGAAGTGGTCAATGAGCAGTTCTTC.

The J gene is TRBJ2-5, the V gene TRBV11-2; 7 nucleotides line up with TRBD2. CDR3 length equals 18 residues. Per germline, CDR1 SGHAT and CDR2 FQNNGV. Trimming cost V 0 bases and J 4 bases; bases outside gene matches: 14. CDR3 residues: CASSLDLNGGINIETQYF. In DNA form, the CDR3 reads TGTGCCAGCAGCTTAGATCTTAACGGGGGGATCAATATAGAGACCCAGTACTTC.

The CDR3 sequence is CASRPGTEYEQYF. CDR3 in DNA: TGTGCCAGCAGGCCGGGGACAGAGTACGAGCAGTACTTC. The rearrangement links TRBV2 to TRBJ2-7; TRBD1 aligns across 7 bases. V was clipped by 6 bases and J by 4 bases; unmatched bases: 6. The CDR3 runs 13 residues. CDR1 and CDR2 from the germline V gene are SNHLY and FYNNEI. The complete variable domain, with remaining parts taken from reference TRBV2 and TRBJ2-7, reads EPEVTQTPSHQVTQMGQEVILRCVPISNHLYFYWYRQILGQKVEFLVSFYNNEISEKSEIFDDQFSVERPDGSNFTLKIRSTKLEDSAMYFCASRPGTEYEQYFGPGTRLTVT.

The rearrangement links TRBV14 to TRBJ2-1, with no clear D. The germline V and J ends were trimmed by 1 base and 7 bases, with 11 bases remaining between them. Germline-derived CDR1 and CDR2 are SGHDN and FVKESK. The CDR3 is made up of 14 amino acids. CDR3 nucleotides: TGTGCCAGCAGCCAAGTCCCGACTTTAAATGAGCAGTTCTTC. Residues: CASSQVPTLNEQFF.

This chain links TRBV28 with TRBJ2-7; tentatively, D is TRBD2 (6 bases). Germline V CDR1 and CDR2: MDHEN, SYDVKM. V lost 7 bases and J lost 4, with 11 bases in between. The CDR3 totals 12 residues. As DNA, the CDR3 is TGTGCCAGCAAATCGGGACTTTACGAGCAGTACTTC. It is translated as CASKSGLYEQYF.

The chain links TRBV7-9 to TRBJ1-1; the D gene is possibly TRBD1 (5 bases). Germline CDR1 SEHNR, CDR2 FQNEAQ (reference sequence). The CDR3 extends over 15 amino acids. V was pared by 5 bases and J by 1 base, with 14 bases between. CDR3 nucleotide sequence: TGTGCCAGCAGCCTGGGGGAGGTCCCGAACACTGAAGCTTTCTTT. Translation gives CASSLGEVPNTEAFF.

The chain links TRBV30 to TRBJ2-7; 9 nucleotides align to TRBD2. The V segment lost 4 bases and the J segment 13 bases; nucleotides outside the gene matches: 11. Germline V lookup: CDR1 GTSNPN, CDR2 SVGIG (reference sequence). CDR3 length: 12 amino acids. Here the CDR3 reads CAWNVLAGLNYF. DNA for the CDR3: TGTGCCTGGAATGTGCTAGCGGGGCTTAACTACTTC.

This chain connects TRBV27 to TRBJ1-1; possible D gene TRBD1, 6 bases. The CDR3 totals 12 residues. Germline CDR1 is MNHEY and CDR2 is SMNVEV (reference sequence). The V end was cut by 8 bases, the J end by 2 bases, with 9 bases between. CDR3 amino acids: CASLDRNTEAFF. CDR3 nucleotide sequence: TGTGCCAGCCTGGACAGAAACACTGAAGCTTTCTTT.

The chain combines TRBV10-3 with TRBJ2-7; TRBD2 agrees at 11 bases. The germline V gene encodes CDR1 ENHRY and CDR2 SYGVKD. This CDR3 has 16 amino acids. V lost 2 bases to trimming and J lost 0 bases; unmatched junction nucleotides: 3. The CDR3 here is CAISEPTSGVSYEQYF. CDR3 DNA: TGTGCCATCAGTGAGCCGACTAGCGGGGTCTCCTACGAGCAGTACTTC.

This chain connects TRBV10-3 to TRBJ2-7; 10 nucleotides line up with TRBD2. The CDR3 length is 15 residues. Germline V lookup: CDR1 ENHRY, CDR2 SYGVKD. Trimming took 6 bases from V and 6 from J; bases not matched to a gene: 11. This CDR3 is CAIRGALAGAVEQYF. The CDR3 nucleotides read TGTGCCATCAGGGGGGCGCTAGCGGGAGCGGTCGAGCAGTACTTC.

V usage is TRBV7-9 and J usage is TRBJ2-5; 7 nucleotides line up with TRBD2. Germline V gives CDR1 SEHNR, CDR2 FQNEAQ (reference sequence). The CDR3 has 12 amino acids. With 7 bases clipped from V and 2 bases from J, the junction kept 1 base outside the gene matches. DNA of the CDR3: TGTGCCAGCAACGGGGGGCAAGAGACCCAGTACTTC. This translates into CASNGGQETQYF.

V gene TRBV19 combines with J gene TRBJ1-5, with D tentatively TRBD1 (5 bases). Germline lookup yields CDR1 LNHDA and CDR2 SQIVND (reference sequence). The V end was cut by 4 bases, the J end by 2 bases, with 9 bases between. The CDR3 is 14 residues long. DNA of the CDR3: TGTGCCAGTAGTACAGGGTCGGGCAATCAGCCCCAGCATTTT. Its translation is CASSTGSGNQPQHF.

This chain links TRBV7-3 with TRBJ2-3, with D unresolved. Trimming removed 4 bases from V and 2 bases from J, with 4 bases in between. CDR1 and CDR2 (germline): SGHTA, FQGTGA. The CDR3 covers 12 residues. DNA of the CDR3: TGTGCCAGCAGCTCAGTCACAGATACGCAGTATTTT. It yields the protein CASSSVTDTQYF.

This CDR3 is CASSLWGNTEAFF. DNA for the CDR3: TGCGCCAGCAGCTTGTGGGGCAACACTGAAGCTTTCTTT. V is TRBV5-1 and J is TRBJ1-1; D is possibly TRBD1 (5 bases). Germline CDR1 and CDR2: SGHRS and YFSETQ. V was cut by 1 base and J by 2 bases, with 6 bases left in between. There are 13 residues in the CDR3. Drawing the rest from reference TRBV5-1 and TRBJ1-1, the complete variable domain is KAGVTQTPRYLIKTRGQQVTLSCSPISGHRSVSWYQQTPGQGLQFLFEYFSETQRNKGNFPGRFSGRQFSNSRSEMNVSTLELGDSALYLCASSLWGNTEAFFGQGTRLTVV.

The CDR3 loop is CASSLGWAGETPKTQYF. The CDR3 nucleotides read TGTGCCAGCAGCCTCGGGTGGGCGGGGGAGACTCCGAAGACCCAGTACTTC. The rearrangement joins TRBV11-1 to TRBJ2-5; 7 bases line up with TRBD2. Germline assignment: CDR1 SGHAT and CDR2 FQDESV (reference sequence). The ends lost 5 bases at V and 6 bases at J; junction bases unmatched: 18. This CDR3 region has 17 residues.

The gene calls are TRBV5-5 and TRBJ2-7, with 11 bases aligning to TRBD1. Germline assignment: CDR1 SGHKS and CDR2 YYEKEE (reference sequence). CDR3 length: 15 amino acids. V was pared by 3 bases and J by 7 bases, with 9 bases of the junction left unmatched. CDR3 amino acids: CASSSPGTGGYEQYF. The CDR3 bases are TGTGCCAGCAGCTCGCCCGGGACAGGGGGTTATGAGCAGTACTTC.